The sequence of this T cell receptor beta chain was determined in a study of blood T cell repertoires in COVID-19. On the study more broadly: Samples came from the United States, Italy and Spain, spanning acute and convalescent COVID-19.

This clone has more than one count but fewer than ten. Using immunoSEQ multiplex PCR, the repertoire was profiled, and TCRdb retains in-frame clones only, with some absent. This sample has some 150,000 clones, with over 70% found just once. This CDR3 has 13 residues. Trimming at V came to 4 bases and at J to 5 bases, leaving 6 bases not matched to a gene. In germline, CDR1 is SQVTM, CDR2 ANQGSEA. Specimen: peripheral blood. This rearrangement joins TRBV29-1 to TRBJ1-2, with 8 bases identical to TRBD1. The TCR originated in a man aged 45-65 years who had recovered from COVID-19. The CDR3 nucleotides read TGCAGCGTTGCAGGGGGCGCGGGTTATGGCTACACCTTC. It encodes CSVAGGAGYGYTF.